Listed here are 32 T cell receptor beta chains from one sample, sequenced in a study of T cells in Graves' hyperthyroidism and ophthalmopathy. Amplification of TCR beta CDR3 regions was performed using RNA transcripts as template. With the HTBI primer set, the TCR CDR3 went through a first round of RT-PCR. TCRdb redid the calling of the multiplex PCR reads with MiXCR, one entry per CDR3 protein. The repertoire has 600,000 to 700,000 distinct CDR3 sequences, roughly 14% of them found once; the top ten carry approximately 4.2%. The sample consisted of blood. The receptors were gathered from a middle-aged woman with Graves' ophthalmopathy.

V usage is TRBV9 and J usage is TRBJ2-7, with D uncertain. Germline V gene lookup returns CDR1 SGDLS and CDR2 YYNGEE. Trimming took off 4 bases at V and 5 bases at J, with 22 bases between the two ends. CDR3 length: 16 residues. The CDR3 reads CASSPNHPVIPNEQYF. CDR3 nucleotide sequence: TGTGCCAGCAGCCCCAATCACCCAGTAATCCCCAACGAGCAGTACTTC.

This clonotype was found many times. V gene TRBV20-1 combines with J gene TRBJ2-4; D perhaps matches TRBD2 (5 bases). Trimming removed 3 bases at V and 3 bases at J, with 6 bases between. The CDR3 totals 12 residues. Germline CDR1 and CDR2: DFQATT and SNEGSKA (reference sequence). CDR3 region: CSASGGKNIQYF. The CDR3 region has the DNA TGCAGTGCTAGTGGAGGCAAAAACATTCAGTACTTC.

This clonotype was seen many times. The gene calls are TRBV6-5 and TRBJ2-5; the D gene is possibly TRBD1 (5 bases). This CDR3 is built from 15 residues. CDR1 and CDR2 from the germline V gene are MNHEY and SVGAGI. With 6 bases removed from V and 3 bases from J, the gap between germline ends came to 17 bases. CDR3 in DNA: TGTGCCAGCAGAGCCTCCGACAGAGCAAAAGAGACCCAGTACTTC. Its protein product is CASRASDRAKETQYF.

In this sample, this clonotype turned up many times. The V call is TRBV7-2, the J call TRBJ2-7; 10 bases agree with TRBD2. V trimming: 5 bases; J trimming: 5 bases; junction bases outside the gene matches: 6. This CDR3 comprises 14 residues. Germline values: CDR1 SGHTA, CDR2 FQGNSA. CDR3 DNA: TGTGCCAGCAGCGGCCCCGGACTAGCGGACGAGCAGTACTTC. Translation gives CASSGPGLADEQYF.

The chain uses TRBV14 and TRBJ2-5, with D possibly TRBD1 on 6 matching bases. The CDR3 runs 15 residues. Germline CDR1 reads SGHDN; CDR2 reads FVKESK. The V end lost 1 base, the J end lost 8 bases, and 17 bases lay between the germline ends. The CDR3 protein is CASSQGSPGVGTQYF. CDR3 DNA sequence: TGTGCCAGCAGCCAAGGAAGTCCAGGGGTCGGTACCCAGTACTTC.

This clonotype was picked up a small number of times. The rearrangement uses TRBV6-1 and TRBJ1-5; tentative D call: TRBD1 (5 bases). The V and J ends lost 6 bases and 4 bases respectively, with 10 bases between them. This CDR3 has 13 amino acids. The germline CDR1 and CDR2 sequences are MNHNS and SASEGT. CDR3 sequence: CASRPTVNQPQHF. In nucleotides, the CDR3 is TGTGCCAGCAGGCCGACAGTTAATCAGCCCCAGCATTTT.

The rearrangement links TRBV25-1 to TRBJ1-1, with TRBD1 identical over 8 bases. With 5 bases clipped from V and 0 bases from J, the junction kept 20 bases outside the gene matches. Germline CDR1 reads MGHDK; CDR2 reads SYGVNS. The CDR3 loop spans 20 amino acids. The CDR3 nucleotides read TGTGCCAGCAGTTCCCTAGCCATCCGGGACAGGTTTAACATGAACACTGAAGCTTTCTTT. It yields the protein CASSSLAIRDRFNMNTEAFF.

Ten or more counts support this clonotype. The V gene is TRBV19, the J gene TRBJ1-2, with D possibly TRBD1 on 5 matching bases. Trimming took off 5 bases at V and 7 bases at J, with 20 bases between the two ends. Looked up from germline, CDR1 is LNHDA and CDR2 is SQIVND (reference sequence). CDR3 length equals 15 residues. DNA for the CDR3: TGTGCCAGTAGTCCCCGGGGACGCGGGCCCGTTGGCTACACCTTC. It is translated as CASSPRGRGPVGYTF.

This clonotype appeared once. J is TRBJ2-7 and V is TRBV7-9; TRBD2 matches at 7 bases. V trimming: 2 bases; J trimming: 3 bases; junction bases outside the gene matches: 4. Germline CDR1 and CDR2: SEHNR and FQNEAQ (reference sequence). The CDR3 length is 14 residues. CDR3 DNA: TGTGCCAGCAGCTTATTAGAGCGGGGCTACGAGCAGTACTTC. Translation gives CASSLLERGYEQYF.

The rearrangement links TRBV5-1 to TRBJ2-5; maybe TRBD1 (5 bases). V dropped 0 bases and J dropped 7 bases, with 10 bases sitting between them. Germline V gene lookup returns CDR1 SGHRS and CDR2 YFSETQ. This CDR3 contains 13 residues. CDR3 in amino acids: CASSLAARGTQYF. DNA for the CDR3: TGCGCCAGCAGCTTGGCTGCTAGGGGGACCCAGTACTTC. Together with reference TRBV5-1 and TRBJ2-5, the CDR3 gives the full variable domain: KAGVTQTPRYLIKTRGQQVTLSCSPISGHRSVSWYQQTPGQGLQFLFEYFSETQRNKGNFPGRFSGRQFSNSRSEMNVSTLELGDSALYLCASSLAARGTQYFGPGTRLLVL.

The CDR3 bases are TGTGCCAGCTCACCAGGGGGTCGGGACACTGAAGCTTTCTTT. Its protein is CASSPGGRDTEAFF. The chain links TRBV18 to TRBJ1-1, with D maybe TRBD1 (5 bases). Germline V gene data show CDR1 as KGHSH and CDR2 as LQKENI. Trimming took 2 bases from V and 3 from J, leaving 10 bases between them. The CDR3 covers 14 residues.

The J gene is TRBJ2-7, the V gene TRBV27; 10 bases fit TRBD1. The CDR3 is 17 residues long. The germline V gene encodes CDR1 MNHEY and CDR2 SMNVEV (reference sequence). The junction had 13 bases not matched to a gene; V was cut back by 3 bases and J by 5 bases. The CDR3 nucleotides are TGTGCCAGCAGTTTTCCTCAGCCGGGACAGGGGCTCGACGAGCAGTACTTC. Translated: CASSFPQPGQGLDEQYF.

This clonotype appeared a few times. The chain's CDR3 is CASSPGTREQYF. DNA of the CDR3: TGTGCCAGCAGCCCCGGGACTAGGGAGCAGTACTTC. The rearrangement uses TRBV3-1 and TRBJ2-7; 8 bases align to TRBD2. The V and J ends lost 4 bases and 7 bases, in that order; junction bases with no gene match: 3. From germline, CDR1 is LGHDT and CDR2 YNNKEL (reference sequence). The CDR3 has 12 residues.

The V call is TRBV5-1, the J call TRBJ2-3, with D possibly TRBD1 on 6 matching bases. V was pared by 1 base and J by 3 bases, with 12 bases between. Per germline, CDR1 SGHRS and CDR2 YFSETQ. The CDR3 is made up of 15 amino acids. The CDR3 DNA sequence: TGCGCCAGCAGCTTGACCAGGGGAACGACAGATACGCAGTATTTT. Its protein is CASSLTRGTTDTQYF.

The V gene is TRBV19, the J gene TRBJ1-3; tentatively, D is TRBD1 (5 bases). Trimming removed 3 bases from V and 0 bases from J, with 18 bases in between. The CDR3 runs 18 residues. The germline V gene encodes CDR1 LNHDA and CDR2 SQIVND (reference sequence). CDR3 DNA sequence: TGTGCCAGTAGTATTCTTTTCTCGGGGCCGAGCTCTGGAAACACCATATATTTT. Its protein is CASSILFSGPSSGNTIYF.

This clonotype came up many times. V and J are TRBV28 and TRBJ2-3; the match to TRBD1 covers 10 bases. The V gene end was trimmed by 5 bases and the J gene end by 6 bases; junction bases not matched to a gene: 8. The CDR3 loop spans 15 amino acids. The germline gives CDR1 MDHEN, CDR2 SYDVKM. The CDR3, as DNA: TGTGCCAGCAGTAGACCCGGGACAGGGGTCGATACGCAGTATTTT. It is translated as CASSRPGTGVDTQYF.

About this clonotype: Germline and junction disagree at one end, which may indicate a read error. This rearrangement joins TRBV3-1 to TRBJ2-2, with 10 bases matching TRBD2. This CDR3 is 19 amino acids long. Germline V gives CDR1 LGHDT, CDR2 YNNKEL (reference sequence). This CDR3 is CPSSQRVSGRFLNTGELFF. CDR3 nucleotides: TGTCCCAGCAGCCAGAGGGTTAGCGGGAGGTTTCTGAACACCGGGGAGCTGTTTTTT. Based on the CDR3 plus reference TRBV3-1 and TRBJ2-2, the full variable domain is DTAVSQTPKYLVTQMGNDKSIKCEQNLGHDTMYWYKQDSKKFLKIMFSYNNKELIINETVPNRFSPKSPDKAHLNLHINSLELGDSAVYFCPSSQRVSGRFLNTGELFFGEGSRLTVL.

This clonotype was picked up many times. The V call is TRBV24-1, the J call TRBJ2-7; the D call may be TRBD1 or TRBD2 (5 bases each). V lost 6 bases and J lost 3, with 8 bases in between. The CDR3 spans 12 residues. The V gene's germline CDR1 is KGHDR and CDR2 SFDVKD. The CDR3 DNA reads TGTGCCACCAGTCGGGGCGGCTACGAGCAGTACTTC. Its translation: CATSRGGYEQYF.

This clonotype was seen ten or more times. This rearrangement joins TRBV28 to TRBJ1-3; no clear D. V shed 6 bases and J shed 2 bases, with 14 bases lying between them. Looked up from germline, CDR1 is MDHEN and CDR2 is SYDVKM. The CDR3 has 15 residues. DNA of the CDR3: TGTGCCAGCAGCCGGACGGCTAGCCCTGGAAACACCATATATTTT. Protein: CASSRTASPGNTIYF.

In this sample, this clonotype turned up a few times. The chain employs TRBV12-3 or TRBV12-4 and TRBJ2-5; 8 bases line up with TRBD1. Losses at the gene ends were 1 base for V and 0 bases for J; bases not matched to a gene: 10. The CDR3 covers 18 residues. The CDR3 reads CASSLGQGAGLNQETQYF. The CDR3 DNA is TGTGCCAGCAGTTTAGGTCAGGGGGCAGGGCTCAACCAAGAGACCCAGTACTTC.

Ten or more counts support this clonotype. The rearrangement joins TRBV29-1 to TRBJ2-7, with 8 bases matching TRBD1. Germline V CDR1 and CDR2: SQVTM, ANQGSEA. The ends lost 3 bases at V and 4 bases at J; junction bases unmatched: 17. This CDR3 has 17 residues. The CDR3 DNA reads TGCAGCGTTGATGGGACAGGCAAACAATCAAATAGATACGAGCAGTACTTC. This encodes CSVDGTGKQSNRYEQYF.

The rearrangement joins TRBV6-5 to TRBJ1-2; 10 bases are shared with TRBD1. The trim removed 2 bases at V and 2 bases at J, leaving 2 bases unmatched. Germline CDR1 MNHEY, CDR2 SVGAGI. CDR3 length: 15 amino acids. CDR3 protein: CASSYGTGDNYGYTF. The CDR3 DNA reads as TGTGCCAGCAGTTACGGGACAGGGGACAACTATGGCTACACCTTC.

This clonotype occurred a few times. The chain recombines TRBV4-2 with TRBJ2-2, with D maybe TRBD2 (6 bases). CDR1 is LGHNA, CDR2 YNFKEQ, per germline. V was pared by 3 bases and J by 4 bases, with 9 bases between. The CDR3 extends over 14 amino acids. The CDR3 coding sequence is TGTGCCAGCAGCCATAGCGGTTCCACCGGGGAGCTGTTTTTT. Amino acids: CASSHSGSTGELFF.

The sample holds one count of this clonotype. This chain connects TRBV2 to TRBJ2-7; D gene uncertain. Germline-derived CDR1 and CDR2 are SNHLY and FYNNEI. The CDR3 contains 10 residues. Deletions cut 3 bases from V and 5 bases from J, with 2 bases between. This CDR3 reads CASSEHEQYF. CDR3 in DNA: TGTGCCAGCAGTGAGCACGAGCAGTACTTC.

Only a few counts were recorded for this clonotype. Possible read error: a much larger clone is one base away. This chain joins TRBV7-2 and TRBJ2-7, with a tentative D call TRBD2 (6 bases). The CDR3 totals 14 residues. Germline V CDR1 and CDR2: SGHTA, FQGNSA. The V end lost 4 bases, the J end lost 8 bases, and 18 bases lay between the germline ends. Here the CDR3 DNA reads TGTGCCAGCAGCTCCCCGGGACTCCTCGACAAGCAGTACTTC. It codes for CASSSPGLLDKQYF.

The table lists this clonotype with many counts. The genes are TRBV9 and TRBJ1-2; TRBD1 is a possible D gene (5 bases). In germline, CDR1 is SGDLS, CDR2 YYNGEE. This CDR3 has 13 residues. Trimming took off 4 bases at V and 4 bases at J, with 11 bases between the two ends. This CDR3 reads CASSHDRAYGYTF. In DNA, the CDR3 is TGTGCCAGCAGCCATGACAGAGCCTATGGCTACACCTTC.

This clonotype has a count of ten or more. This rearrangement joins TRBV30 to TRBJ1-5; the D is unclear. The CDR3 has 13 amino acids. Trimming took off 3 bases at V and 6 bases at J, with 12 bases between the two ends. CDR1 and CDR2 (germline): GTSNPN, SVGIG (reference sequence). In DNA, the CDR3 is TGTGCCTGGAGCGCAGAGCACGGTCAGCCCCAGCATTTT. Encoded protein: CAWSAEHGQPQHF.

This clonotype appeared a single time. The chain employs TRBV4-2 and TRBJ2-7, with D possibly matching TRBD1 (6 bases). The CDR3 has 18 residues. V shed 4 bases and J shed 0 bases, with 22 bases lying between them. Germline V gene sequence: CDR1 LGHNA, CDR2 YNFKEQ. The DNA of the CDR3 is TGTGCCAGCAGCCCAGATCTTACAGGGTTTACCACCTCCTACGAGCAGTACTTC. Protein product: CASSPDLTGFTTSYEQYF.

This clonotype was observed many times. The chain recombines TRBV27 with TRBJ1-1; D gene unclear. V was shortened by 2 bases and J by 0 bases, with 10 bases between the two germline ends. Germline assignment: CDR1 MNHEY and CDR2 SMNVEV (reference sequence). The CDR3 is 15 amino acids. This chain's CDR3 is CASSLNRELNTEAFF. For the CDR3, the DNA is TGTGCCAGCAGTTTAAACAGAGAACTGAACACTGAAGCTTTCTTT.

Ten or more counts support this clonotype. This rearrangement joins TRBV28 to TRBJ1-3; D unresolved. V was pared by 6 bases and J by 0 bases, with 9 bases between. Germline V gives CDR1 MDHEN, CDR2 SYDVKM. This CDR3 has 14 residues. For the CDR3, the DNA is TGTGCCAGCAGCCCAGTAGCCTCTGGAAACACCATATATTTT. Translation: CASSPVASGNTIYF.

This clonotype was counted at least ten times. V is TRBV11-1 and J is TRBJ2-7; D assignment may be TRBD1 or TRBD2 (5 bases each). Germline loops: CDR1 SGHAT, CDR2 FQDESV (reference sequence). Trimming left V 5 bases short and J 3 bases short, with 17 bases between. This CDR3 contains 15 residues. CDR3 coding DNA: TGTGCCAGCAGCAGAGGGACGGCTGCCGTCTACGAGCAGTACTTC. It encodes CASSRGTAAVYEQYF.

This clonotype has ten or more counts. J is TRBJ1-1 and V is TRBV29-1; D possibly corresponds to TRBD1 (6 bases). Trimming cost V 3 bases and J 8 bases, with 7 bases left between them. Germline values: CDR1 SQVTM, CDR2 ANQGSEA. The CDR3 covers 10 residues. The CDR3 nucleotides read TGCAGCGTTGACCAGGGGGAAGCTTTCTTT. It specifies CSVDQGEAFF.